The text below deals with one TCR beta chain. The record originates from a study of tumour-infiltrating T cells in Burkitt lymphoma. Deletions cut 9 bases from V and 4 bases from J, with 16 bases between. The CDR3 is made up of 14 amino acids. Germline V gene sequence: CDR1 MNHNY, CDR2 SVGAGI (reference sequence). Clones were sequenced by immunoSEQ multiplex PCR, and TCRdb holds only the in-frame ones, with some missing. The sample comprises about 16,000 clones, 80% of which are singletons, and approximately 2.1% rests with the top ten. V is TRBV6-6 and J is TRBJ2-1, with D tentatively TRBD2 (6 bases). This TCR was recovered from a human donor with diffuse large B-cell lymphoma. Sequences were obtained from tumor tissue. The CDR3, as DNA: TGTGCCAGATCGGGCGGGATGAGATACAATGAGCAGTTCTTC. The encoded protein is CARSGGMRYNEQFF.